This section outlines one TCR beta chain sequence together with its context. No antigen is known for it. TCRdb reanalysed the 5' RACE reads using MiXCR and keeps one entry per CDR3 protein. Of hundreds of thousands of distinct CDR3 sequences in the sample, 20% were seen once. The source of the sample is a study of T-cell memory formation after mild COVID-19. About the study: TCR clusters showed largely donor specificity. Study-wide results and limits: Clones which contracted sat mainly in CM and EM if CD4+, and in EMRA if CD8+.

This CDR3 has 15 amino acids. V trimming: 5 bases; J trimming: 2 bases; junction bases outside the gene matches: 5. The germline CDR1 and CDR2 sequences are MNHEY and SVGAGI. This sequence was found in an adult woman who had mild COVID-19 (a few samples of this study predate the infection). Cell type and time point are not known. The V and J genes are TRBV6-5 and TRBJ2-7, with 11 positions matching TRBD1. Material: PBMCs or a T cell subset sorted from them (not recorded which). For the CDR3, the DNA is TGTGCCAGCAGTACCGGGACAGGGGGAACCTACGAGCAGTACTTC. The encoded protein is CASSTGTGGTYEQYF.